These 11 T cell receptor beta chains originate from one sample sequenced in a study of shared clonotypes between healthy human individuals. Only in-frame clones appear in the TCRdb table, and some are missing; sequencing was by immunoSEQ multiplex PCR. The sample lists about 2 million clones, about 95% seen once, with 0.1% to 0.15% in the top ten. What was sequenced was naive CD4+ T cells sorted from blood. This sample's subset: CD45RA+ positively selected. The receptors here all came from a man between 18 and 35 years old in good health.

This clone was picked up one time. This chain links TRBV7-2 with TRBJ1-4; D not resolved. The V gene's germline CDR1 is SGHTA and CDR2 FQGNSA. The CDR3 runs to 16 residues. Trimming removed 5 bases from V and 0 bases from J, with 13 bases in between. The CDR3 DNA reads TGTGCCAGCAGCGGGCCAGGACTTGCAACTAATGAAAAACTGTTTTTT. Translated, it gives CASSGPGLATNEKLFF.

The chain recombines TRBV28 with TRBJ2-3; 7 bases are shared with TRBD2. This CDR3 contains 17 residues. Per the germline V gene, CDR1 is MDHEN and CDR2 is SYDVKM. The J segment lost 0 bases and the V segment lost 6 bases, leaving 12 bases of the junction unmatched. The chain's CDR3 is CASSSGYWRESTDTQYF. The CDR3 DNA reads TGTGCCAGCAGCTCCGGGTATTGGCGGGAGAGCACAGATACGCAGTATTTT.

The chain combines TRBV7-9 with TRBJ1-2; D gene ambiguous. CDR1 SEHNR and CDR2 FQNEAQ come from the germline V gene (reference sequence). Between the trimmed V and J ends, which lost 4 bases and 7 bases, there was a span of 7 bases. There are 11 residues in the CDR3. CDR3 amino acids: CASSSSLGYTF. CDR3 coding DNA: TGTGCCAGCAGCTCCTCACTTGGCTACACCTTC. Using reference TRBV7-9 and TRBJ1-2 for the parts outside the CDR3, the full variable domain is DTGVSQNPRHKITKRGQNVTFRCDPISEHNRLYWYRQTLGQGPEFLTYFQNEAQLEKSRLLSDRFSAERPKGSFSTLEIQRTEQGDSAMYLCASSSSLGYTFGSGTRLTVV.

V gene TRBV9 combines with J gene TRBJ2-5; TRBD2 might be the D (6 bases). V was shortened by 5 bases and J by 4 bases, with 12 bases between the two germline ends. The germline V gene has CDR1 SGDLS and CDR2 YYNGEE. The CDR3 is 13 amino acids. The CDR3 nucleotides read TGTGCCAGCAGTGGCTGGGGAGGAGAGACCCAGTACTTC. Encoded protein: CASSGWGGETQYF.

The V gene is TRBV4-3, the J gene TRBJ1-6; D gene uncertain. This CDR3 comprises 13 residues. CDR1 and CDR2 from the germline V gene are LGHNA and YSLEER. V was clipped by 6 bases and J by 7 bases, with 10 bases between them. The CDR3 region has the DNA TGCGCCAGCAGACCGGACCAGAATTCACCCCTCCACTTT. Translation gives CASRPDQNSPLHF.

The sample holds many counts of this clone. CDR3 sequence: CASSQASAGRDTQYF. As DNA, the CDR3 is TGCGCCAGCAGCCAAGCATCAGCGGGAAGAGATACGCAGTATTTT. The V gene is TRBV4-3, the J gene TRBJ2-3; TRBD2 agrees at 7 bases. There are 15 residues in the CDR3. Trimming removed 1 base from V and 5 bases from J; junction bases left unmatched: 6. Germline values: CDR1 LGHNA, CDR2 YSLEER.

This chain links TRBV7-2 with TRBJ2-1; D not certain. With 2 bases removed from V and 6 bases from J, the gap between germline ends came to 14 bases. CDR1 and CDR2 (germline): SGHTA, FQGNSA. This CDR3 is built from 15 residues. CDR3 sequence (DNA): TGTGCCAGCAGCTTATTGTCGGGCTACCCCAATGAGCAGTTCTTC. Translating it yields CASSLLSGYPNEQFF.

About this clone: The same CDR3 is also encoded by other DNA sequences in this sample. This chain links TRBV6-5 with TRBJ1-6, with a possible D match to TRBD1 (5 bases). CDR3 length: 14 residues. Trimming shortened V by 5 bases and J by 7 bases, and 12 bases separated the two germline ends. Germline values: CDR1 MNHEY, CDR2 SVGAGI. The CDR3 DNA is TGTGCCAGCAGTCCCACGGGACCCAATTCACCCCTCCACTTT. Protein sequence: CASSPTGPNSPLHF.

The J gene is TRBJ1-2, the V gene TRBV5-4; 7 bases align to TRBD1. This CDR3 spans 15 amino acids. CDR1 SGHNT and CDR2 YYREEE come from the germline V gene (reference sequence). With V trimmed by 4 bases and J by 4 bases, 10 bases remained unmatched. CDR3 coding DNA: TGTGCCAGCAGCCCCGTCTCGAGGGGGCCCTATGGCTACACCTTC. Translating it yields CASSPVSRGPYGYTF.

The chain has TRBV10-3 and TRBJ2-5, with TRBD2 matching 7 bases. Germline V gene sequence: CDR1 ENHRY, CDR2 SYGVKD. The ends lost 7 bases at V and 2 bases at J; junction bases unmatched: 4. The CDR3 totals 13 residues. CDR3 loop: CAITAGEQETQYF. The CDR3 region has the DNA TGTGCCATCACCGCGGGGGAGCAAGAGACCCAGTACTTC.

This clone showed up just once. The genes are TRBV29-1 and TRBJ1-2, with TRBD1 as a possible D gene (6 bases). The V gene's germline CDR1 is SQVTM and CDR2 ANQGSEA. This CDR3 spans 14 amino acids. With 1 base removed from V and 2 bases from J, the gap between germline ends came to 11 bases. CDR3 nucleotides: TGCAGCGTTGAAGGGAGGGGGGAGAACTATGGCTACACCTTC. Its protein product is CSVEGRGENYGYTF.